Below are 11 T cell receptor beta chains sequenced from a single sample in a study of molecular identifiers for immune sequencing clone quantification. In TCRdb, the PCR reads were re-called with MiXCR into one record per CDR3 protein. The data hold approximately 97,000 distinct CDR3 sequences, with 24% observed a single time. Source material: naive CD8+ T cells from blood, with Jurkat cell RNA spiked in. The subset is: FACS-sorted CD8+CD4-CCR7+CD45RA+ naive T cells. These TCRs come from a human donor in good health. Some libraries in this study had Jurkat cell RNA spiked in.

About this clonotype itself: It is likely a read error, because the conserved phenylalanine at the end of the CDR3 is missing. This CDR3 reads CASSSIQRTAEYGYTL. Here the CDR3 DNA reads TGTGCCAGCAGTTCTATTCAGCGGACAGCTGAGTATGGCTACACCCTC. The chain couples TRBV27 to TRBJ1-2, with a tentative D call TRBD1 (6 bases). V lost 4 bases and J lost 5, with 20 bases in between. This CDR3 is 16 amino acids long. Looked up from germline, CDR1 is MNHEY and CDR2 is SMNVEV (reference sequence).

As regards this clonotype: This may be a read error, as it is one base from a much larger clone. CDR3 DNA: TGCGCCGGCAGCCAATCAGGGTACACTAATGAAAAACTGTTTTTT. The encoded protein is CAGSQSGYTNEKLFF. The rearrangement links TRBV4-3 to TRBJ1-4, with D tentatively TRBD1 (5 bases). The CDR3 consists of 15 residues. Germline assignment: CDR1 LGHNA and CDR2 YSLEER.

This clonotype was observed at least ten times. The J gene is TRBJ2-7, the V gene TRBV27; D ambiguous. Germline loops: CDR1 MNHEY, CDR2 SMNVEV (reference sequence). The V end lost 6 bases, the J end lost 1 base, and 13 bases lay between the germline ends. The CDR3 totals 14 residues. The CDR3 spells CASSPIDRSYEQYF. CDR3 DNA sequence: TGTGCCAGCAGCCCTATCGACCGGTCCTACGAGCAGTACTTC.

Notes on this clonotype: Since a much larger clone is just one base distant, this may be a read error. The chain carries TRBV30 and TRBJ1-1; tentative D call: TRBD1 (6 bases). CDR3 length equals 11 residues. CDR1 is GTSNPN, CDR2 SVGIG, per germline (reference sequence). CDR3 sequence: CAWSPQGEALF. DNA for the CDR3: TGTGCCTGGAGTCCACAGGGTGAAGCTCTCTTT.

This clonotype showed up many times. The CDR3 sequence is CASSPTLAGGAYEQYF. The CDR3 DNA reads TGTGCCAGCAGTCCTACCTTAGCGGGGGGGGCCTACGAGCAGTACTTC. V and J are TRBV27 and TRBJ2-7, with TRBD2 identical over 11 bases. Germline-derived CDR1 and CDR2 are MNHEY and SMNVEV (reference sequence). V trimming: 5 bases; J trimming: 2 bases; junction bases outside the gene matches: 8. This CDR3 contains 16 residues.

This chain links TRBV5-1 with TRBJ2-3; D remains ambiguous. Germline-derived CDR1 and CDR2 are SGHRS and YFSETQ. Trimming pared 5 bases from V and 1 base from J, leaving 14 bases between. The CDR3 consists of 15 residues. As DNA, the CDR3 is TGCGCCAGCAGGGAAGAGCAGGCTGGCACAGATACGCAGTATTTT. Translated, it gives CASREEQAGTDTQYF.

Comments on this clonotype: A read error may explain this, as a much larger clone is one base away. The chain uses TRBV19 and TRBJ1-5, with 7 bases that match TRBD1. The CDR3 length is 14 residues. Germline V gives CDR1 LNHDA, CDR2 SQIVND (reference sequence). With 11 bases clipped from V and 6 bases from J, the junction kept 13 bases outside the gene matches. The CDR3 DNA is TGTGCCGGCAGGACAGGACCCGCCTTTCAGCCCCAGCATTTT. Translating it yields CAGRTGPAFQPQHF.

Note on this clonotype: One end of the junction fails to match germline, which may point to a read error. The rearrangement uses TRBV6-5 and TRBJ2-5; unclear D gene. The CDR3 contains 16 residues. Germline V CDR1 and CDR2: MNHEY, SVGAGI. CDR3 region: CAGSYFVSVGFETQYF. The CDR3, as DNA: TGTGCCGGCAGTTACTTCGTATCGGTTGGTTTCGAGACCCAGTACTTC.

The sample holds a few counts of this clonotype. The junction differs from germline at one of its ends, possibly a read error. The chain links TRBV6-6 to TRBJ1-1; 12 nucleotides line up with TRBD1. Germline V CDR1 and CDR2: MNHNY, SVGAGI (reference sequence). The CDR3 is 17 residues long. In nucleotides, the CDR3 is TGTGGCAGCAGTTACTCTTGGGACAGGGGGCAGAACACTGAAGCTTTCTTT. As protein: CGSSYSWDRGQNTEAFF.

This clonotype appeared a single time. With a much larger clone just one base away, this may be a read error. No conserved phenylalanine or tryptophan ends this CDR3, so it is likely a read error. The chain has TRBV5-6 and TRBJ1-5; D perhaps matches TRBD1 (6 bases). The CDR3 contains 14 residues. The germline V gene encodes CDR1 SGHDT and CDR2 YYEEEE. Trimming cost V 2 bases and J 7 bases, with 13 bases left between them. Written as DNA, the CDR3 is TGTGCCAGCAGCTTTATGTCGGGGACACAGCCCCAGCATTAT. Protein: CASSFMSGTQPQHY.

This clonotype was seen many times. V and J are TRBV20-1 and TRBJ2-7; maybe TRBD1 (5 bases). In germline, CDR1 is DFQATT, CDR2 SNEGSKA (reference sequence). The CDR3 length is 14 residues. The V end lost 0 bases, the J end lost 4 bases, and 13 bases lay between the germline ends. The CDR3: CSARDLQGSYEQYF. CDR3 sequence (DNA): TGCAGTGCTAGAGATCTTCAGGGTAGTTACGAGCAGTACTTC.